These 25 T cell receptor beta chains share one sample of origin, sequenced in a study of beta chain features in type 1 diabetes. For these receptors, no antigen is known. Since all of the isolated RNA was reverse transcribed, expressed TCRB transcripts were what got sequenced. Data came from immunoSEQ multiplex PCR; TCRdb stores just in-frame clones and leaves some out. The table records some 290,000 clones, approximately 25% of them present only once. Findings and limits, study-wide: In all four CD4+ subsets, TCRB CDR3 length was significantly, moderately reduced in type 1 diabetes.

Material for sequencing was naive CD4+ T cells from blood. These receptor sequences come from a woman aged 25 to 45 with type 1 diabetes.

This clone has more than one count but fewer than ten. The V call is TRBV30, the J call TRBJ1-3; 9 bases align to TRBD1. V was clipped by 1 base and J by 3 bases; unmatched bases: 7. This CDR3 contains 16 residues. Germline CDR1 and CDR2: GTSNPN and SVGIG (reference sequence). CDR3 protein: CAWSEGTGLDGNTIYF. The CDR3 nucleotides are TGTGCCTGGAGTGAAGGGACAGGGCTTGATGGAAACACCATATATTTT.

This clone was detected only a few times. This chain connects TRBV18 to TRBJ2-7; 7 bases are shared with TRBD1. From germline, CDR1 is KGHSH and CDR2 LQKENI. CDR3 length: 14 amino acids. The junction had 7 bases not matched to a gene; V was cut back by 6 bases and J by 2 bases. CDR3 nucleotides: TGTGCCAGCTCGCGAGGACAGGACCCCTACGAGCAGTACTTC. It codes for CASSRGQDPYEQYF.

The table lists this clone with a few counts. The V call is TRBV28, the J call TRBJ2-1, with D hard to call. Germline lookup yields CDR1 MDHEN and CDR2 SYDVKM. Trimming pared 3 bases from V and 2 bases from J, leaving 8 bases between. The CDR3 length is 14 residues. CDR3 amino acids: CASSFQLTYNEQFF. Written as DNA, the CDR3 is TGTGCCAGCAGTTTCCAGTTAACCTACAATGAGCAGTTCTTC. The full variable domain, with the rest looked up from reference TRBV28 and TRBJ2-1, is DVKVTQSSRYLVKRTGEKVFLECVQDMDHENMFWYRQDPGLGLRLIYFSYDVKMKEKGDIPEGYSVSREKKERFSLILESASTNQTSMYLCASSFQLTYNEQFFGPGTRLTVL.

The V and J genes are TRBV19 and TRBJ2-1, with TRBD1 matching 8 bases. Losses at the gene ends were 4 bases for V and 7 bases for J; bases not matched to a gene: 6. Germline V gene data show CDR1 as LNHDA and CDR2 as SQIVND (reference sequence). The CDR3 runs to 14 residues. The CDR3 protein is CASSTQGAQNEQFF. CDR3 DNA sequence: TGTGCCAGTAGTACCCAGGGGGCGCAAAATGAGCAGTTCTTC.

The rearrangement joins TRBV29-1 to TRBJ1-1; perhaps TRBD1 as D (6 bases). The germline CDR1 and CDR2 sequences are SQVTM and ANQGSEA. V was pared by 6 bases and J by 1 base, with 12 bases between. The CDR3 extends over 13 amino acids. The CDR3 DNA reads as TGCAGCGTGGCAGGGGAAACGAACACTGAAGCTTTCTTT. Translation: CSVAGETNTEAFF.

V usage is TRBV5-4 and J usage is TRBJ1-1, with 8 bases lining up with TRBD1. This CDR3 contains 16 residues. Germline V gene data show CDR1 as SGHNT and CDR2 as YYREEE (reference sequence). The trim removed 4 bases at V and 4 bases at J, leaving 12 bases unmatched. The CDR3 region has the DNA TGTGCCAGCAGCCGCTGGGCAGGGGGCGCGGGCACTGAAGCTTTCTTT. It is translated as CASSRWAGGAGTEAFF.

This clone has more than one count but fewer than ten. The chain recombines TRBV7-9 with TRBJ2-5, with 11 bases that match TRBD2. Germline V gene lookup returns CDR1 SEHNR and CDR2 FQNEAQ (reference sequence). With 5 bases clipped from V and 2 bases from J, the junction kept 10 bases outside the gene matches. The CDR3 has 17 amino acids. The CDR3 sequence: CASSPRLASGGQETQYF. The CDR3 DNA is TGTGCCAGCAGCCCCCGACTGGCTAGCGGGGGGCAAGAGACCCAGTACTTC.

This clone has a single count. DNA for the CDR3: TGTGCCAGCAGCCAAGAGGGCTTCCCGGGGAATGAGCAGTTCTTC. It is translated as CASSQEGFPGNEQFF. The chain carries TRBV5-6 and TRBJ2-1; perhaps TRBD2 as D (5 bases). This CDR3 comprises 15 residues. V lost 4 bases and J lost 7, with 18 bases in between. Per the germline V gene, CDR1 is SGHDT and CDR2 is YYEEEE. The complete variable domain, with remaining parts taken from reference TRBV5-6 and TRBJ2-1, reads DAGVTQSPTHLIKTRGQQVTLRCSPKSGHDTVSWYQQALGQGPQFIFQYYEEEERQRGNFPDRFSGHQFPNYSSELNVNALLLGDSALYLCASSQEGFPGNEQFFGPGTRLTVL.

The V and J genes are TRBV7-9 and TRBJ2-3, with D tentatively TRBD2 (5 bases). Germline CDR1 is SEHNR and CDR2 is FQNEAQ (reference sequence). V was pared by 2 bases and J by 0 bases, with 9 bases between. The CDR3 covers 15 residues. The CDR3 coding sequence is TGTGCCAGCAGCTTAATGAGCGGAAGCACAGATACGCAGTATTTT. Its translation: CASSLMSGSTDTQYF. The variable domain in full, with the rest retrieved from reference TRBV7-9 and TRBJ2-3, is DTGVSQNPRHKITKRGQNVTFRCDPISEHNRLYWYRQTLGQGPEFLTYFQNEAQLEKSRLLSDRFSAERPKGSFSTLEIQRTEQGDSAMYLCASSLMSGSTDTQYFGPGTRLTVL.

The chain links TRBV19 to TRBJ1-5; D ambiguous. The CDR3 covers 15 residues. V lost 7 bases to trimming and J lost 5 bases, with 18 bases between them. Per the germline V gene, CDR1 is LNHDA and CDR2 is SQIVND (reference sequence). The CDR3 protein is CASTGRGSVYQPQHF. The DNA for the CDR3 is TGTGCCAGTACCGGTCGGGGATCAGTTTATCAGCCCCAGCATTTT.

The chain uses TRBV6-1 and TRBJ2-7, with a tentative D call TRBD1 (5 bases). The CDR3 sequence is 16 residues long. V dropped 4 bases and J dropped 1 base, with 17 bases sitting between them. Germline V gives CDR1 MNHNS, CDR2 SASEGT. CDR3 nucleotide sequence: TGTGCCAGCAGTGTGCGTATGACAGACCAGTCCTACGAGCAGTACTTC. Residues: CASSVRMTDQSYEQYF.

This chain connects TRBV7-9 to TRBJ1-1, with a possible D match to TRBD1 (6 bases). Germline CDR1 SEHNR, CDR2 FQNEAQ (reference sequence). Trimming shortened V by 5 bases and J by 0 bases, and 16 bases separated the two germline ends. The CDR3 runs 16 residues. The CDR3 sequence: CASSPRGGTLNTEAFF. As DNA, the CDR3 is TGTGCCAGCAGCCCTCGGGGGGGCACCTTGAACACTGAAGCTTTCTTT.

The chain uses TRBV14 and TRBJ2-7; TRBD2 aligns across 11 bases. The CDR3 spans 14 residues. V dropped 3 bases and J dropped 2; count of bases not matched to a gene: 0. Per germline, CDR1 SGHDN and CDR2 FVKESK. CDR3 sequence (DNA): TGTGCCAGCAGCCAGGGACTAGCGGCCTACGAGCAGTACTTC. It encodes CASSQGLAAYEQYF.

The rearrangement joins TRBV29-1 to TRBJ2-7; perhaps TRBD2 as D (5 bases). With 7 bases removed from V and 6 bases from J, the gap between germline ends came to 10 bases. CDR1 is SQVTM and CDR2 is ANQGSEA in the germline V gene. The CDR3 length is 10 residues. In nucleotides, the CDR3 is TGCAGCGCCGGGGAATCCGAGCAGTACTTC. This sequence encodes CSAGESEQYF.

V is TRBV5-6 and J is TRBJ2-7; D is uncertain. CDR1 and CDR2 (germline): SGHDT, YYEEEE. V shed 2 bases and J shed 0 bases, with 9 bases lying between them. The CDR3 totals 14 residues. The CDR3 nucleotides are TGTGCCAGCAGCTTAGGCCGGAGCTCCTACGAGCAGTACTTC. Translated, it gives CASSLGRSSYEQYF.

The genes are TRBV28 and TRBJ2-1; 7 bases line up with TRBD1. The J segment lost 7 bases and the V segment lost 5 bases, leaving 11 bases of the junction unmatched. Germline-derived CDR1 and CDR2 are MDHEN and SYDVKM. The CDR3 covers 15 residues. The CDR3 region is CASSLTGVEQNEQFF. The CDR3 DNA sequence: TGTGCCAGCAGTCTTACAGGGGTGGAACAAAATGAGCAGTTCTTC.

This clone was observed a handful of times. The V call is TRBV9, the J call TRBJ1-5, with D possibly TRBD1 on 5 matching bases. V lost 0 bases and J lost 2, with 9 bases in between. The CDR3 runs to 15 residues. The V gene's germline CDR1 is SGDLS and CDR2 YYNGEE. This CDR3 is CASSVDMGRNQPQHF. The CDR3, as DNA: TGTGCCAGCAGCGTAGATATGGGGCGCAATCAGCCCCAGCATTTT.

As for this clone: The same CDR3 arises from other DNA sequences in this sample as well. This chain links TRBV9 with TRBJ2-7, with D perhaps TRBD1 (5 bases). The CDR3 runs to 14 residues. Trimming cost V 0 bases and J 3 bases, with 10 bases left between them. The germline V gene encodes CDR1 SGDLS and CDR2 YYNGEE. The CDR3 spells CASSVAGQSYEQYF. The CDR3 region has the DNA TGTGCCAGCAGCGTAGCAGGACAAAGCTACGAGCAGTACTTC.

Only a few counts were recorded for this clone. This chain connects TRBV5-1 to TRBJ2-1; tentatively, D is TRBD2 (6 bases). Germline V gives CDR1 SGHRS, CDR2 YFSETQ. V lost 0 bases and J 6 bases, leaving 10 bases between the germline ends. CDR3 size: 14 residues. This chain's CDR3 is CASSLAEGVNEQFF. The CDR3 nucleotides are TGCGCCAGCAGCTTGGCGGAGGGTGTCAATGAGCAGTTCTTC.

CDR3 DNA: TGCAGCGTTGAAGACACAGACTACTCCTACGAGCAGTACTTC. The encoded protein is CSVEDTDYSYEQYF. V usage is TRBV29-1 and J usage is TRBJ2-5, with a weak D call TRBD2 (5 bases). The assigned J gene may be wrong: the sequence end matches TRBJ2-7 better. The CDR3 consists of 14 residues. CDR1 and CDR2 (germline): SQVTM, ANQGSEA.

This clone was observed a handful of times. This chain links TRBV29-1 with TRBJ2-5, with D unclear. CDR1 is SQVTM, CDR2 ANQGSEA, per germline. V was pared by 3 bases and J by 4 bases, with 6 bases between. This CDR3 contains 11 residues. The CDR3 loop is CSVDLGETQYF. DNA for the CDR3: TGCAGCGTTGATCTCGGAGAGACCCAGTACTTC.

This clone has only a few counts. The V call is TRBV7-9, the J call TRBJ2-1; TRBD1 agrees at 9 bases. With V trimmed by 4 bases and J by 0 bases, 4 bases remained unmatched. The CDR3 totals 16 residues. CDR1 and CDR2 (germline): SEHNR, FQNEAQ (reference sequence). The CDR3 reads CASSYNRGLSYNEQFF. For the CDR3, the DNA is TGTGCCAGCAGCTACAACAGGGGGCTCTCCTACAATGAGCAGTTCTTC.

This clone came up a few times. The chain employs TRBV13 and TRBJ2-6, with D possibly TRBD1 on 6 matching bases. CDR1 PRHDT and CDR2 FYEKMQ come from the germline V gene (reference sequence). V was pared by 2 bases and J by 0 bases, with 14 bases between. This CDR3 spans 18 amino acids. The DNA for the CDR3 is TGTGCCAGCAGCTTAAAGGGACAACGACACTCTGGGGCCAACGTCCTGACTTTC. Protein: CASSLKGQRHSGANVLTF.

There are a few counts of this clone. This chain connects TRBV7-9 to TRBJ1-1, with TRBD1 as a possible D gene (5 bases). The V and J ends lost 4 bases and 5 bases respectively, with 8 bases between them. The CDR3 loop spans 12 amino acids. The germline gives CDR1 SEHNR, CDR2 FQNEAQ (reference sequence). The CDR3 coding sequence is TGTGCCAGCAGCTCACAGGTGACTGAAGCTTTCTTT. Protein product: CASSSQVTEAFF.

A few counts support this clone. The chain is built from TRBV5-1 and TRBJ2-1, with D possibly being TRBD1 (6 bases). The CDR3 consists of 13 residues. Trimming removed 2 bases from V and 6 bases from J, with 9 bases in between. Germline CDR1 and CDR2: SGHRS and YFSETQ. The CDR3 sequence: CASSLQGVNEQFF. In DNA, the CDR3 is TGCGCCAGCAGCTTACAGGGCGTCAATGAGCAGTTCTTC.